This paragraph covers one T cell receptor (beta chain) sequence. The antigen remains unidentified. These data belong to a study of graft-versus-host responses after intestinal transplantation. Turning to the study itself: Induction with anti-thymocyte globulin, then tacrolimus and steroids for around three years, was given to all recipients. Findings and limits, study-wide: Recipient marrow showed GvH clones, some seen first in ileum or blood.

Assay used: immunoSEQ multiplex PCR; TCRdb lists only in-frame clones, some missing. The sample lists under 30,000 clones, 80% to 85% occurring once. Intraepithelial plus lamina propria lymphocytes were released by processing graft tissue. The CDR3 sequence is 15 residues long. Trimming removed 1 base at V and 2 bases at J, with 11 bases between. CDR1 is MGHRA, CDR2 YSYEKL, per germline. The input for sequencing was ileum tissue, taken 98 days after intestinal transplantation. The sequence was obtained from a human patient who received an intestinal transplant, so some T cells may come from the graft donor. The V gene is TRBV4-1, the J gene TRBJ1-1; D not resolved. CDR3 residues: CASSQGGKANTEAFF. CDR3 DNA: TGCGCCAGCAGCCAAGGGGGAAAGGCAAACACTGAAGCTTTCTTT.